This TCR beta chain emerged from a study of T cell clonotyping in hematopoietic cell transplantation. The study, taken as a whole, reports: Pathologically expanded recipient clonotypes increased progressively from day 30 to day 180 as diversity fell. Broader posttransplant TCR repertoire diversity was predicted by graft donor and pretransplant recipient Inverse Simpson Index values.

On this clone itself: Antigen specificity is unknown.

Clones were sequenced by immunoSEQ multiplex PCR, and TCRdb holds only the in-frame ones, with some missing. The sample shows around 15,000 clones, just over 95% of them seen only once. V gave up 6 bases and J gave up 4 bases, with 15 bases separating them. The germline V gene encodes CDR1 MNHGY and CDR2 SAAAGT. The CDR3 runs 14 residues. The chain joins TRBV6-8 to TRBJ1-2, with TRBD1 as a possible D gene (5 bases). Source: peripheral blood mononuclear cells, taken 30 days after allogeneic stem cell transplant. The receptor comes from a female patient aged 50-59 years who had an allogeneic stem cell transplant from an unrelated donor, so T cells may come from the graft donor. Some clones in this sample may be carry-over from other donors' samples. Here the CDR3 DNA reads TGTGCCAGCAGCTCGGGACGGCCCAGCTATGGCTACACCTTC. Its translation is CASSSGRPSYGYTF.